The clone carrying this T cell receptor (beta chain) was counted only a few times. These data come from a study of molecular identifiers for immune sequencing clone quantification. Germline V CDR1 and CDR2: SGDLS, YYNGEE. This CDR3 region has 14 residues. Trimming removed 0 bases at V and 1 base at J, with 7 bases between. A single record per CDR3 protein comes from TCRdb applying MiXCR to the PCR reads. The sample holds hundreds of thousands of distinct CDR3 sequences, about 25% seen once. The sequence came from a human donor in good health. Some libraries in this study had Jurkat cell RNA spiked in. The chain carries TRBV9 and TRBJ2-5; unclear D gene. Sequences were obtained from naive CD8+ T cells from blood, with Jurkat cell RNA spiked in. The subset denotes: FACS-sorted CD8+CD4-CCR7+CD45RA+ naive T cells. The CDR3 spells CASSVGDFQETQYF. CDR3 bases: TGTGCCAGCAGCGTAGGAGATTTCCAAGAGACCCAGTACTTC.